The 8 T cell receptor beta chains below come from one sample, sequenced in a study of shared clonotypes between healthy human individuals. Libraries were prepared by immunoSEQ multiplex PCR; TCRdb keeps only in-frame clonotypes and omits some of them. The profile shows around 510,000 clones, 90% to 96% of them singletons. The sequencing input was naive CD4+ T cells sorted from blood. Subset noted: CD45RA+ positively selected. The receptors derive from a woman aged 25 to 39 in good health.

This sequence joins TRBV11-2 and TRBJ1-3; D gene ambiguous. V was shortened by 0 bases and J by 0 bases, with 9 bases between the two germline ends. The CDR3 consists of 16 residues. The V gene's germline CDR1 is SGHAT and CDR2 FQNNGV. Here the CDR3 reads CASSLDRTVSGNTIYF. The CDR3 DNA is TGTGCCAGCAGCTTAGACAGGACGGTCTCTGGAAACACCATATATTTT.

The rearrangement links TRBV28 to TRBJ1-1, with D hard to call. Germline V gene lookup returns CDR1 MDHEN and CDR2 SYDVKM. CDR3 length: 11 residues. The ends were cut back, 7 bases at V and 0 bases at J, with 3 bases in the middle. The CDR3 region is CASKLNTEAFF. Here the CDR3 DNA reads TGTGCCAGCAAACTGAACACTGAAGCTTTCTTT. Based on the CDR3 plus reference TRBV28 and TRBJ1-1, the full variable domain is DVKVTQSSRYLVKRTGEKVFLECVQDMDHENMFWYRQDPGLGLRLIYFSYDVKMKEKGDIPEGYSVSREKKERFSLILESASTNQTSMYLCASKLNTEAFFGQGTRLTVV.

V is TRBV6-6 and J is TRBJ1-5, with 7 bases matching TRBD1. The CDR3 sequence is 16 residues long. CDR1 and CDR2 from the germline V gene are MNHNY and SVGAGI (reference sequence). The V gene end was trimmed by 6 bases and the J gene end by 0 bases; junction bases not matched to a gene: 8. The CDR3 DNA reads TGTGCCAGCAGCAGGACAGGAACTTATAGCAATCAGCCCCAGCATTTT. It translates to CASSRTGTYSNQPQHF.

In this sample, this clone turned up a few times. The genes are TRBV4-1 and TRBJ1-5, with D unresolved. Trimming took off 4 bases at V and 4 bases at J, with 11 bases between the two ends. This CDR3 comprises 14 residues. The germline V gene has CDR1 MGHRA and CDR2 YSYEKL. CDR3 sequence reads: CASSRSGGNQPQHF. The CDR3, as DNA: TGCGCCAGCAGCCGATCAGGTGGGAATCAGCCCCAGCATTTT.

The chain employs TRBV27 and TRBJ1-2, with 8 bases matching TRBD1. Per germline, CDR1 MNHEY and CDR2 SMNVEV (reference sequence). This CDR3 contains 15 residues. Trimming cost V 1 base and J 7 bases; bases outside gene matches: 8. The DNA for the CDR3 is TGTGCCAGCAGTTTATACCCAGGGGGCGCATTTGGCTACACCTTC. This sequence encodes CASSLYPGGAFGYTF.

The count of this clone is one. This chain uses TRBV28 with TRBJ2-1; 11 bases are shared with TRBD2. In germline, CDR1 is MDHEN, CDR2 SYDVKM. Germline trimming cut 5 bases from V and 9 bases from J; bases unmatched to any gene: 6. This CDR3 contains 14 residues. The chain's CDR3 is CASSSSGRGGEQFF. The CDR3 nucleotides are TGTGCCAGCAGTAGTAGCGGGAGGGGGGGTGAGCAGTTCTTC.

The V gene is TRBV5-5, the J gene TRBJ2-1; D unresolved. V was pared by 4 bases and J by 5 bases, with 4 bases between. The CDR3 extends over 11 amino acids. Germline CDR1 SGHKS, CDR2 YYEKEE (reference sequence). CDR3 DNA sequence: TGTGCCAGCAGCGCCGACAATGAGCAGTTCTTC. Translation: CASSADNEQFF.

This chain links TRBV5-6 with TRBJ1-1; D is uncertain. The CDR3 covers 14 residues. Looked up from germline, CDR1 is SGHDT and CDR2 is YYEEEE. V lost 1 base and J 1 base, leaving 8 bases between the germline ends. Here the CDR3 DNA reads TGTGCCAGCAGCTTGAACGGCCCGAACACTGAAGCTTTCTTT. This codes for CASSLNGPNTEAFF.